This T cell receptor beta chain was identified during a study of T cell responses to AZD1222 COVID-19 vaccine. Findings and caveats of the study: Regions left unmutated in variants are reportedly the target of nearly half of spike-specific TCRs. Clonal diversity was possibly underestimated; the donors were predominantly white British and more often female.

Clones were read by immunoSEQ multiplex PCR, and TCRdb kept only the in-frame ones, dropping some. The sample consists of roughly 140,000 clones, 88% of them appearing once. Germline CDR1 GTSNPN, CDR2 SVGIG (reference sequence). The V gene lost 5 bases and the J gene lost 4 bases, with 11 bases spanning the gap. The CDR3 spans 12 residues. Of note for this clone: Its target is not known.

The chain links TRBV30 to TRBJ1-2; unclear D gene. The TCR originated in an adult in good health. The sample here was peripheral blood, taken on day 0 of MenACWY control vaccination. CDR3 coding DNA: TGTGCCTGGTTAAAGGGCGCCTATGGCTACACCTTC. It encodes CAWLKGAYGYTF.